The T cell receptor beta chain under discussion was sequenced for a study of identical twins. MiXCR was run by TCRdb on the 5' RACE reads, yielding one entry per CDR3 protein. The data contain roughly 690,000 distinct CDR3 sequences, about 20% of them singletons. This CDR3 has 15 residues. V lost 2 bases and J 5 bases, leaving 13 bases between the germline ends. Per germline, CDR1 SGHDT and CDR2 YYEEEE. This clonotype has ten or more counts. The data also belong to a second study, concerning T cells expressing NK-cell markers.

This chain links TRBV5-6 with TRBJ2-2; D is perhaps TRBD2 (6 bases). Sequencing used PBMCs. The clonotype originates from a woman between 18 and 29 years old in good health. CDR3 nucleotide sequence: TGTGCCAGCAGCTTCATGCAGGGAGGAACCGGGGAGCTGTTTTTT. Encoded protein: CASSFMQGGTGELFF.